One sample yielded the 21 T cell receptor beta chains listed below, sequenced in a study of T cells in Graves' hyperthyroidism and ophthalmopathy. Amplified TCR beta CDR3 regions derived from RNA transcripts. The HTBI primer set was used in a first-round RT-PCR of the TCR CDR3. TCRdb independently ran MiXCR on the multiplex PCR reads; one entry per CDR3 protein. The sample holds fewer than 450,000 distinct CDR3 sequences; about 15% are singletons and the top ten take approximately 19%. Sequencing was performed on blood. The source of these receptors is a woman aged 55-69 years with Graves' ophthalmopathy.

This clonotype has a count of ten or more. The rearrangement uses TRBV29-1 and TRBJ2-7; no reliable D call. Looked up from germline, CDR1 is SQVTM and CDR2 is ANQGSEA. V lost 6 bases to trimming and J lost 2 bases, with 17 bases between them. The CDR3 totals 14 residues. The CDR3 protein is CSVGDSVRPYEQYF. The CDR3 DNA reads TGCAGCGTGGGCGACTCCGTGAGACCCTACGAGCAGTACTTC.

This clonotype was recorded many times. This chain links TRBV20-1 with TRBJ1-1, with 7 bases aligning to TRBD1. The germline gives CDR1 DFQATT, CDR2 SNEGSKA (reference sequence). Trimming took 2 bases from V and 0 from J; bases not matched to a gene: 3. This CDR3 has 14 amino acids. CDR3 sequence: CSARSDRVNTEAFF. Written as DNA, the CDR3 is TGCAGTGCTAGATCCGACAGGGTGAACACTGAAGCTTTCTTT.

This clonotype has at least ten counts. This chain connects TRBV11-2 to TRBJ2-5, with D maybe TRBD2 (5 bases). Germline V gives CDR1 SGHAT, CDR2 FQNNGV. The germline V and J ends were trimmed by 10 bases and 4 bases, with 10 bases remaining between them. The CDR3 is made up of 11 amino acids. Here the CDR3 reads CATQAGETQYF. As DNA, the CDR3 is TGTGCCACCCAGGCGGGAGAGACCCAGTACTTC.

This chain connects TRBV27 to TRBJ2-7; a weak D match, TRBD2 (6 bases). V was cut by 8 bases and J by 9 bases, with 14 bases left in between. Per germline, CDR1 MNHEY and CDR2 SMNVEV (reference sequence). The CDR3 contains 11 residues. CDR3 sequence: CASWGRQMQYF. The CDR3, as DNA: TGTGCCAGCTGGGGGAGGCAGATGCAGTACTTC.

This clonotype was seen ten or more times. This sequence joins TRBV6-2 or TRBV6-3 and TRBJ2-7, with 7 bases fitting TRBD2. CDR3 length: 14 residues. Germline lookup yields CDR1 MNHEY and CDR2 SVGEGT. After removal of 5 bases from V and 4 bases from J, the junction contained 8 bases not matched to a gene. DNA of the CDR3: TGTGCCAGCAGTAGGACTAGGAGTTGGTACGAGCAGTACTTC. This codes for CASSRTRSWYEQYF.

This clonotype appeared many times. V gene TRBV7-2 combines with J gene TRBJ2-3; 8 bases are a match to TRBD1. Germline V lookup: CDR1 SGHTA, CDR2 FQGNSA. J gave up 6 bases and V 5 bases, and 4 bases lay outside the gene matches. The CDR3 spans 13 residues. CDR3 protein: CASSLQGADTQYF. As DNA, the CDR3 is TGTGCCAGCAGCCTCCAGGGGGCGGATACGCAGTATTTT.

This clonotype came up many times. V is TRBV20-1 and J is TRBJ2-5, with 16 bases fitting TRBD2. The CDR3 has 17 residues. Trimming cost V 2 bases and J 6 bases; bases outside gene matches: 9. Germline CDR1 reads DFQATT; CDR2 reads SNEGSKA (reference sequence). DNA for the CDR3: TGCAGTGCTAGAATGGGACTAGCGGGAGGGTCGCGGCAGACCCAGTACTTC. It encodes CSARMGLAGGSRQTQYF.

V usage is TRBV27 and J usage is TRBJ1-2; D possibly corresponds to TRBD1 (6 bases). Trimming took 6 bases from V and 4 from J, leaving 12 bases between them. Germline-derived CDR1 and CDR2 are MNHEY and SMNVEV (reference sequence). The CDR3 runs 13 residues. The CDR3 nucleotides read TGTGCCAGCAGGGCCAGGGGAGTCTATGGCTACACCTTC. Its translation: CASRARGVYGYTF.

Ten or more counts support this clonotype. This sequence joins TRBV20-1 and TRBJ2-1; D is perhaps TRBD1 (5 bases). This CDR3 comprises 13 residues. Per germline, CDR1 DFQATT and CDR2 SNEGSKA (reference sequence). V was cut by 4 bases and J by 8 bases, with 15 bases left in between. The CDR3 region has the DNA TGCAGTGCTACCGGACATGTAGGGGATGAGCAGTTCTTC. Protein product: CSATGHVGDEQFF.

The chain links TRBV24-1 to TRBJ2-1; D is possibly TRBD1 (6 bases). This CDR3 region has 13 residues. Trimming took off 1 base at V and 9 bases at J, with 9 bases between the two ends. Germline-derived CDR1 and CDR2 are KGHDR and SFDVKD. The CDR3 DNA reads TGTGCCACCAGTGATTTCATGGGGGCTGAGCAGTTCTTC. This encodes CATSDFMGAEQFF.

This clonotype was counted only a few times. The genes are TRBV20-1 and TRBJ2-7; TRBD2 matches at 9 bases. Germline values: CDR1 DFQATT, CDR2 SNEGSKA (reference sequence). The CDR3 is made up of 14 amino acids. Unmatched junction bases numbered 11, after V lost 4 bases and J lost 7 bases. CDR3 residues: CSATLGLAVLEQYF. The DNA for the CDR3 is TGCAGTGCTACCCTGGGACTAGCCGTTTTGGAGCAGTACTTC.

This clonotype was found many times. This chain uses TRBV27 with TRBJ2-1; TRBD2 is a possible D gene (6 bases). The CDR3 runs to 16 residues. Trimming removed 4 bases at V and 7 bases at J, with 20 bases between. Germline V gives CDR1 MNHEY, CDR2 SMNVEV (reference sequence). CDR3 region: CASSSYHRDSNNEQFF. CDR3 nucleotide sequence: TGTGCCAGCAGTTCGTATCACCGGGACTCGAATAATGAGCAGTTCTTC.

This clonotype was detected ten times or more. This CDR3 is CASSPASIRELFF. In DNA, the CDR3 is TGTGCCAGCTCACCGGCTAGCATTCGGGAGCTGTTTTTT. The rearrangement uses TRBV18 and TRBJ2-2; D perhaps matches TRBD2 (5 bases). V gave up 3 bases and J gave up 9 bases, with 11 bases separating them. Germline V gene data show CDR1 as KGHSH and CDR2 as LQKENI. CDR3 length: 13 amino acids.

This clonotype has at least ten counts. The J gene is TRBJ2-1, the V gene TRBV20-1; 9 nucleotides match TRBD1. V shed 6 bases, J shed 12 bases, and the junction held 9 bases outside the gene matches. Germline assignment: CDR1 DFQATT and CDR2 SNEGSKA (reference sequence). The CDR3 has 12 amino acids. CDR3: CSATGTGWWQFF. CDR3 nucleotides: TGCAGTGCGACCGGGACAGGGTGGTGGCAGTTCTTC.

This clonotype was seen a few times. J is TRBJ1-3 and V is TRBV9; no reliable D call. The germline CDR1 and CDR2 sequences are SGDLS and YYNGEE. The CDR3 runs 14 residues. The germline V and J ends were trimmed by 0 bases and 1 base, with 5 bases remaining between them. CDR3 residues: CASSVASSGNTIYF. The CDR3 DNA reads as TGTGCCAGCAGCGTAGCCTCATCTGGAAACACCATATATTTT.

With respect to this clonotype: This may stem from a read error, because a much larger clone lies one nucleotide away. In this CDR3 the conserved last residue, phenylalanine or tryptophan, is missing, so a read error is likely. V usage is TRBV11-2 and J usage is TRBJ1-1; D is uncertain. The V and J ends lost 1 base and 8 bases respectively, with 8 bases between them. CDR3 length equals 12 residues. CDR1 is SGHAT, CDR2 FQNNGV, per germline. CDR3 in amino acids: CASSLGPGEAFL. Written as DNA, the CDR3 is TGTGCCAGCAGCTTAGGACCGGGGGAAGCTTTCCTT.

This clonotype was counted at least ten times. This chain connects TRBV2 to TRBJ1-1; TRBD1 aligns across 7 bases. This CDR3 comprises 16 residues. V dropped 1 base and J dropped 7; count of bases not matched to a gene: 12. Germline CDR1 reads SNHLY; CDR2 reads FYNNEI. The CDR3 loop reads CASSEGTGPFRSEAFF. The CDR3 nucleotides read TGTGCCAGCAGTGAAGGGACAGGACCATTTAGAAGTGAAGCTTTCTTT.

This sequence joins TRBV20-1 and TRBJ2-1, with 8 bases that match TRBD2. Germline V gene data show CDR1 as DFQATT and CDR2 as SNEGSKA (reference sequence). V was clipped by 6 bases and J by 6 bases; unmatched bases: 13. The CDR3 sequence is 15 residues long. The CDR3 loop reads CSATQAGVVVNEQFF. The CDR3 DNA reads TGCAGTGCCACGCAAGCGGGAGTAGTCGTCAATGAGCAGTTCTTC.

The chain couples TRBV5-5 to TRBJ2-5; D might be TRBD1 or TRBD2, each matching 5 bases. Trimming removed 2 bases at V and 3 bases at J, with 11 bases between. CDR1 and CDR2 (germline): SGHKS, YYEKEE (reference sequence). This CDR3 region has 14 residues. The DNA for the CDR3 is TGTGCCAGCAGCTTTGGGACCGTCAAAGAGACCCAGTACTTC. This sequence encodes CASSFGTVKETQYF.

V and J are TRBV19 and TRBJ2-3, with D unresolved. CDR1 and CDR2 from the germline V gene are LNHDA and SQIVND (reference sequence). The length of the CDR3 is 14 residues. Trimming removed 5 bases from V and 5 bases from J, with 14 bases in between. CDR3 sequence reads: CASSPRAGGDTQYF. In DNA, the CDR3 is TGTGCCAGTAGTCCCCGGGCAGGCGGAGATACGCAGTATTTT.

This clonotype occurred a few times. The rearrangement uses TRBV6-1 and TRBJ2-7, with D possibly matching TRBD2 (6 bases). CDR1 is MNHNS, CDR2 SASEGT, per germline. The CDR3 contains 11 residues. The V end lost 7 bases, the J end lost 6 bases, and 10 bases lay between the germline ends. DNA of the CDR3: TGTGCCAGCATGAGGGGACTCGAGCAGTACTTC. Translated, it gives CASMRGLEQYF.